This TCR beta chain was documented in a study of T cell repertoires in cytomegalovirus infection. About the research overall: It was the public TCR beta signatures that indicated both CMV infection and matching HLA type.

Trimming stripped 5 bases from V and 0 bases from J, with 13 bases between. Germline CDR1 is LNHNV and CDR2 is YYDKDF (reference sequence). The CDR3 consists of 15 residues. This clonotype came up a few times. Its antigen is undetermined. Overall study results and limits: There were carriers of CMV plus the relevant HLA, and cumulative public TCR beta family frequency identified them. The ex vivo response was dominated by HLA-C-restricted CMV-specific TCR beta clonotypes.

From the reads, TCRdb called clonotypes with MiXCR, one entry per CDR3 protein. Here the sample spans approximately 500,000 distinct CDR3 sequences, approximately 16% being singletons. Sequencing was performed on CD8+ T cells from PBMCs. The chain is built from TRBV15 and TRBJ2-5; maybe TRBD2 (5 bases). The TCR originated in a human donor in good health (CMV status not recorded). Some clones in this sample may be carry-over from other donors' samples. CDR3 bases: TGTGCCACCAGCCACGGATGGACTTACCAAGAGACCCAGTACTTC. This translates into CATSHGWTYQETQYF.